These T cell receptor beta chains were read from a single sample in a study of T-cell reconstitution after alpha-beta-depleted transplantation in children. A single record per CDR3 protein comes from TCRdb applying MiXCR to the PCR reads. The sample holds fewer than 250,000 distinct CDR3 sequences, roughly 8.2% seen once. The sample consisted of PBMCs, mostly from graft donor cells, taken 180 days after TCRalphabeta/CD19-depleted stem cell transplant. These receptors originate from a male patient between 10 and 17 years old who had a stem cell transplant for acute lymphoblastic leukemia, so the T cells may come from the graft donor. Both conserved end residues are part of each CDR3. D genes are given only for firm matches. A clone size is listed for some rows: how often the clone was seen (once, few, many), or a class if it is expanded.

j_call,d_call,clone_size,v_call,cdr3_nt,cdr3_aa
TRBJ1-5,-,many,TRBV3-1,TGTGCCAGCAGCCAAAAGGGTTATAGCAATCAGCCCCAGCATTTT,CASSQKGYSNQPQHF
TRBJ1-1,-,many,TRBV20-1,TGCAGTGCTAAGCCCCCCAATCGGAACACTGAAGCTTTCTTT,CSAKPPNRNTEAFF
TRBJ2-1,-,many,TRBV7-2,TGTGCCAGCAGCTCGACCAGGGGAAGGGGTGAGCAGTTCTTC,CASSSTRGRGEQFF
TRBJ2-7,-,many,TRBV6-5,TGTGCCAGCAGTTCGGGAGAGCGTTCAGGGGAGCAGTACTTC,CASSSGERSGEQYF
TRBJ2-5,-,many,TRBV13,TGTGCCAGCAGCTTAGGCTCCTATGGGGCGGCGCTCAGGGAGACCCAGTACTTC,CASSLGSYGAALRETQYF
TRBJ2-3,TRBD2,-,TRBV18,TGTGCCAGCTCACCCCGTCTAGCGGATAGAAGGGATACGCAGTATTTT,CASSPRLADRRDTQYF
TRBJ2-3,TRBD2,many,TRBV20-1,TGCAGTGCTAGTTCCGGGACTAGCGGGAGAGTAGATACGCAGTATTTT,CSASSGTSGRVDTQYF
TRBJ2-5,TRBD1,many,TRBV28,TGTGCCAGCACCTACCTTGACAGGGACCAAGAGACCCAGTACTTC,CASTYLDRDQETQYF
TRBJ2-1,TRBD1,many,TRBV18,TGTGCCAGCTCGTCCGGGACAGGGACCTACAATGAGCAGTTCTTC,CASSSGTGTYNEQFF
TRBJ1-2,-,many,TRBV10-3,TGTGCCATCAGTGAAGGGCAGATCCGTTATGGCTACACCTTC,CAISEGQIRYGYTF
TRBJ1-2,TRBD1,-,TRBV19,TGTGCCAGTAGTTTATCTTCCACGACAGGGGGCGCCTATGGCTACACCTTC,CASSLSSTTGGAYGYTF
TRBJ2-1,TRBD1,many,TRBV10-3,TGTGCCATCAGGATGACAGGGGGCTATGATGAGCAGTTCTTC,CAIRMTGGYDEQFF
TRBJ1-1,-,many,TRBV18,TGTGCCAGCTCACCGCAGGGAAGTGGGACTGAAGCTTTCTTT,CASSPQGSGTEAFF
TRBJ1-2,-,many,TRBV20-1,TGCAGTGCTAAACACTTAACAGGGCTTTATGGCTACACCTTC,CSAKHLTGLYGYTF
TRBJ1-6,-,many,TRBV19,TGTGCCAGTAGTATAGCCGGCGGGCGCGGGAATTCACCCCTCCACTTT,CASSIAGGRGNSPLHF
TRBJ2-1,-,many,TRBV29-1,TGCAGCGTCGCCCGGGGGCGTTCCTACAATGAGCAGTTCTTC,CSVARGRSYNEQFF
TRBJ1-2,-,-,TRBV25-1,TGTGCCAGCAGCGAAGGGGGTAGGGGCTATGGCTACTCCTTC,CASSEGGRGYGYSF
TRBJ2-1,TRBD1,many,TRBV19,TGTGCCAGTAGTAGGGACAGGGGGCCCGTGCGCTCCTACAATGAGCAGTTCTTC,CASSRDRGPVRSYNEQFF
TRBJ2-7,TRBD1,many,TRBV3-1,TGTGCCAGCAGCCAGCTCACCCGGGACAGCCCAGCCTACGAGCAGTACTTC,CASSQLTRDSPAYEQYF
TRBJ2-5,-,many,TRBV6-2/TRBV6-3,TGTGCCAGCAGTCGACTGGAGGAGACCCAGTACTTC,CASSRLEETQYF
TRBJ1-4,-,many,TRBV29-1,TGCAGCGTTTCCGCAACTAATGAAAAACTGTTTTTT,CSVSATNEKLFF
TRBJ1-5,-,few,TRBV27,TGTGCCAGCAGTTTAAAAAGGGGCAATCAGCCCCAGCATTTT,CASSLKRGNQPQHF
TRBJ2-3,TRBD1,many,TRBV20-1,TGCAGTGCTAGAAAAACAGGGGGCACAGATACGCAGTATTTT,CSARKTGGTDTQYF
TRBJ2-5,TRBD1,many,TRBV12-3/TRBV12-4,TGTGCCAGAATAAAGGGGGCATTAGAGACCCAGTACTTC,CARIKGALETQYF
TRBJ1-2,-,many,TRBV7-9,TGTGCCAGCAGCTTAGCGCAGGCAGGGGCCTATGGCTACACCTTC,CASSLAQAGAYGYTF
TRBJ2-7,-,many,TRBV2,TGTGCCAGCAGTGGAGACGGAAGCTCCTACGAGCAGTACTTC,CASSGDGSSYEQYF
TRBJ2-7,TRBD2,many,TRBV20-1,TGCAGTGCTAGAGATCTTGTGGGAGGGCCGTCCTACGAGCAGTACTTC,CSARDLVGGPSYEQYF
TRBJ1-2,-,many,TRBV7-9,TGTGCCAGCAGCTTAGTTAGGGAAGAAGAGGGAGGCTACACCTTC,CASSLVREEEGGYTF
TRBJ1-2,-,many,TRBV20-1,TGCAGTGCTAGAGAAGGGCGGGGCGGACGGCAGGCCTCCTTC,CSAREGRGGRQASF
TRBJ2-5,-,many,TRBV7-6,TGTGCCAGCAGCTTGGGGGGGCCTTGGGAGACCCAGTACTTC,CASSLGGPWETQYF
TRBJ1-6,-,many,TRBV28,TGTGCCAGCAGTTTTAGACAGATATATAATTCACCCCTCCACTTT,CASSFRQIYNSPLHF
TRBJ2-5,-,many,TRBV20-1,TGCAGTGCTAGCGCCCTAGAGACCCAGTACTTC,CSASALETQYF
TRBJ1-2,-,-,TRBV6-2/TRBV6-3,TGTGCCAGCAGTTACCGGACAGACTATGGCTACACCTTC,CASSYRTDYGYTF
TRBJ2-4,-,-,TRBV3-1,TGTGCCTCCTCCCAGCAGGTCCCCGAAAACATTCAGTACTTC,CASSQQVPENIQYF
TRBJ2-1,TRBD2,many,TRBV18,TGTGCCACCAGACCTGGCGGGAGTTACAATGAGCAGTTCTTC,CATRPGGSYNEQFF
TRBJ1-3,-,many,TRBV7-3,TGTGCCAGCAGCCTCAAAACGGACCTTTACTCTGGAAACACCATATATTTT,CASSLKTDLYSGNTIYF
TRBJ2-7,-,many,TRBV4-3,TGCGCCAGCAGCCAAGACCCCGGACGTTACGAGCAGTACTTC,CASSQDPGRYEQYF
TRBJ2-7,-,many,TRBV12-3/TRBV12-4,TGTGCCAGCACCCCTGGACGGTTTATAGTCCCCTACGAGCAGTACTTC,CASTPGRFIVPYEQYF
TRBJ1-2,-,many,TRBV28,TGTGCCAGCAGCCTAGGGCAGGAGGCTTGGGGCTACACCTTC,CASSLGQEAWGYTF
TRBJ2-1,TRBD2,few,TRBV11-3,TGTGCCAGCAGCCCTATGGGGAGGGGCTACAATGAGCAGTTCTTC,CASSPMGRGYNEQFF
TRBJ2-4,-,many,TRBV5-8,TGTGCCAGCAGCTTGAGCGGGCTGCCAGGCATTCAGTACTTC,CASSLSGLPGIQYF
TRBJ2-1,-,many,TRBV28,TGTGCCAGCAGTCCAAGGGGAGCTGACAATGAGCAGTTCTTC,CASSPRGADNEQFF
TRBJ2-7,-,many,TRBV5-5,TGTGCCAGCAGCCTGGGACTGCGCTACGAGCAGTACTTC,CASSLGLRYEQYF
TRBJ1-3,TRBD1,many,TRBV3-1,TGTGCCAGCAGCTACAGGGGGCCTGGAAACACCATATATTTT,CASSYRGPGNTIYF
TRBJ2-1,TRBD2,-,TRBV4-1,TGCGCCAGCAGCCAAGGCCCTCGAACTAGCGGTTACAATGAGCAGTTCTTC,CASSQGPRTSGYNEQFF
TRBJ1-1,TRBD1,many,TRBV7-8,TGTGCCAGCAGCTCATTCCAGGGGGCTAAGGGAGCTTTCTTT,CASSSFQGAKGAFF
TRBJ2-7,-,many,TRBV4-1,TGCGCCAGCAGCCAAGGTCGAGGAGACAGTCCCTACGAGCAGTACTTC,CASSQGRGDSPYEQYF